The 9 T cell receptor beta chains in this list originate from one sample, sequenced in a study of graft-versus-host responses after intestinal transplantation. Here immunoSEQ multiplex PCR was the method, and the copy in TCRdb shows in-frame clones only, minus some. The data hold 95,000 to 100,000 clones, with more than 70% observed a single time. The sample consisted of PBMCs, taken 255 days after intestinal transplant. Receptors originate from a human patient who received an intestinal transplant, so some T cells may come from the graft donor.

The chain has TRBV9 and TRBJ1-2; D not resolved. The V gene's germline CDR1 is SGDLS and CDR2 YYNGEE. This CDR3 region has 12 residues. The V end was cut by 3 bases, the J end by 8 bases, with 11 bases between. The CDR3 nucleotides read TGTGCCAGCAGCGCGGACTTTTGGGGCTACACCTTC. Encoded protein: CASSADFWGYTF.

The CDR3 reads CASSEGGSGNTIYF. DNA for the CDR3: TGTGCCAGCAGTGAAGGGGGCTCTGGAAACACCATATATTTT. The chain combines TRBV2 with TRBJ1-3; D call uncertain. Deletions cut 1 base from V and 0 bases from J, with 4 bases between. Germline V gene lookup returns CDR1 SNHLY and CDR2 FYNNEI. CDR3 length equals 14 residues.

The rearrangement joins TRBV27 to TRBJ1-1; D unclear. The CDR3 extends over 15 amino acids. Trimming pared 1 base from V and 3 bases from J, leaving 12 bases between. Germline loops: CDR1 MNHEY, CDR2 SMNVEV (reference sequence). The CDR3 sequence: CASSLYPGGYTEAFF. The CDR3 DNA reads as TGTGCCAGCAGTTTATACCCGGGCGGATACACTGAAGCTTTCTTT.

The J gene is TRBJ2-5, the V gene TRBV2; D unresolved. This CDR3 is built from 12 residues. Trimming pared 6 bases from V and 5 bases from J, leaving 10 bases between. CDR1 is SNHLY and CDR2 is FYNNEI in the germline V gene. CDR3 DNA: TGTGCCAGCAGAACCCAGGCGGAGACCCAGTACTTC. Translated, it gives CASRTQAETQYF.

The CDR3 protein is CASSLLTSGGEQYV. Written as DNA, the CDR3 is TGTGCCAGCAGCTTATTGACTAGCGGGGGGGAGCAGTACGTC. This chain uses TRBV11-2 with TRBJ2-7; 13 bases map to TRBD2. CDR1 and CDR2 from the germline V gene are SGHAT and FQNNGV. The J segment lost 7 bases and the V segment lost 2 bases, leaving 2 bases of the junction unmatched. The CDR3 has 14 residues.

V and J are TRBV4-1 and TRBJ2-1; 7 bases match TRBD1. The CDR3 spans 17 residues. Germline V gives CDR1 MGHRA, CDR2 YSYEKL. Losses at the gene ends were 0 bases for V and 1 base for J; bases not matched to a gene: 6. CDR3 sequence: CASSQDRGGSSYNEQFF. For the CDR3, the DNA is TGCGCCAGCAGCCAAGATAGAGGGGGCAGTTCCTACAATGAGCAGTTCTTC.

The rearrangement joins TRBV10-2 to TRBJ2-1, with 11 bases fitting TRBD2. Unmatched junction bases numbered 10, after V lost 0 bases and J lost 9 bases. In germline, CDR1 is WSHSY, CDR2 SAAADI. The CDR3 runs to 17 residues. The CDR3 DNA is TGCGCCAGCAGTGAGTCGGCATCTAGCGGGAGGCGAGGTGAGCAGTTCTTC. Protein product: CASSESASSGRRGEQFF.

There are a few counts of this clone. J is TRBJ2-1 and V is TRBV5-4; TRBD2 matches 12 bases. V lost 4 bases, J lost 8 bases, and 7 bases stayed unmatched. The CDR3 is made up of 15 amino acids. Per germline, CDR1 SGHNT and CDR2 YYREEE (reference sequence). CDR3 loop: CASSPSSGRAHEQFF. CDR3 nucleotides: TGTGCCAGCAGCCCCTCTAGCGGGAGGGCTCATGAGCAGTTCTTC.

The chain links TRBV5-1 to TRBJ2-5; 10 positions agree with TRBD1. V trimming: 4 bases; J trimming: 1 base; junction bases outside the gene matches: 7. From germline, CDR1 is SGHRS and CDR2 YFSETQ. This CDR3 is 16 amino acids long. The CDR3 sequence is CASSPQDRGAQETQYF. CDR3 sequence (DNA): TGCGCCAGCAGCCCCCAGGACAGGGGGGCCCAAGAGACCCAGTACTTC. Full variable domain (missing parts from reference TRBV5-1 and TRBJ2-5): KAGVTQTPRYLIKTRGQQVTLSCSPISGHRSVSWYQQTPGQGLQFLFEYFSETQRNKGNFPGRFSGRQFSNSRSEMNVSTLELGDSALYLCASSPQDRGAQETQYFGPGTRLLVL.